Listed here is a single T cell receptor beta chain. The antigen is undetermined. This entry is derived from a study of early T cells in non-severe SARS-CoV-2 infection. Study details: Investigators sequenced bulk RNA drawn from unsorted whole blood, and chains remained unpaired. General study points: Missing private and CD4 specificities, VDJdb matching favored anti-spike CD8 responses.

CDR3 length: 13 amino acids. V was pared by 4 bases and J by 1 base, with 8 bases between. Germline V gene sequence: CDR1 SGHNT, CDR2 YYREEE (reference sequence). Unique molecular identifiers tagged individual cDNA molecules. TCRdb itself ran the 5' RACE reads through MiXCR, one entry per CDR3 protein. This repertoire shows roughly 50,000 distinct CDR3 sequences, about 9.3% found once; its top ten account for 15%. The rearrangement uses TRBV5-4 and TRBJ1-1, with D perhaps TRBD1 (5 bases). The clonotype comes from an adult who was a healthcare worker with PCR-confirmed SARS-CoV-2 infection or an uninfected control (not recorded which). The sequencing input was whole blood. The CDR3 region has the DNA TGTGCCAGCAGCCACGGACAGAACACTGAAGCTTTCTTT. It yields the protein CASSHGQNTEAFF.